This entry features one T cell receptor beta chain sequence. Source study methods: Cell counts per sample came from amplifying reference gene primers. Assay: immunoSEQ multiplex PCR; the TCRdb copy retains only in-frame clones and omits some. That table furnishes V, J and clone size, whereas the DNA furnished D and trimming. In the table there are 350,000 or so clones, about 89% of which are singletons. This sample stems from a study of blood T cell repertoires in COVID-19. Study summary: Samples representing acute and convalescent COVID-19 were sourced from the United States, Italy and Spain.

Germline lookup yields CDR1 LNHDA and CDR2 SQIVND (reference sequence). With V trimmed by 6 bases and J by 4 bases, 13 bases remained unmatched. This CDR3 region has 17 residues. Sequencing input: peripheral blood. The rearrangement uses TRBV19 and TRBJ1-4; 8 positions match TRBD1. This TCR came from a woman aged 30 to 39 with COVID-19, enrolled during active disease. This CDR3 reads CASSPAPDREDNEKLFF. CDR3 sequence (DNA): TGTGCCAGTAGCCCCGCCCCGGACAGGGAAGATAATGAAAAACTGTTTTTT.